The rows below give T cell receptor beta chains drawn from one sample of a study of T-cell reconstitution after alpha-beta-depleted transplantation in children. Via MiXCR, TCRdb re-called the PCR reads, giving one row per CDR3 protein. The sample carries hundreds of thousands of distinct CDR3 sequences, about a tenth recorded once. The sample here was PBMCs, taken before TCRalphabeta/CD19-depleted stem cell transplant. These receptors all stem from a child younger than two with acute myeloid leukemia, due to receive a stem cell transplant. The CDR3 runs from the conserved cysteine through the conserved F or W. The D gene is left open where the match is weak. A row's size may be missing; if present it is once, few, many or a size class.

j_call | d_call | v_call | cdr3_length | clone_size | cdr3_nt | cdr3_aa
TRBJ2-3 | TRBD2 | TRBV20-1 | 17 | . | TGCAGTGCTAGAGATCCCTTTAGCGGGAGTAGGACAGATACGCAGTATTTT | CSARDPFSGSRTDTQYF
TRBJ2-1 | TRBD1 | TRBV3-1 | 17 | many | TGTGCCAGCAGCCCCAACGCTGGACAGGGGGCTCACAATGAGCAGTTCTTC | CASSPNAGQGAHNEQFF
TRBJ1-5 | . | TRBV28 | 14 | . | TGTGCCAGCAGTTTCGGGACGGCCAATCAGCCCCAGCATTTT | CASSFGTANQPQHF
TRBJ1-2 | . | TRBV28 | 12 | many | TGTGCCAGCAGTTTATCCCCCTATGGCTACACCTTC | CASSLSPYGYTF
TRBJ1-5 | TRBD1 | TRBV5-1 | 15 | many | TGCGCCAGCAGCTTGGAGGGGGCCCGGAATCAGCCCCAGCATTTT | CASSLEGARNQPQHF
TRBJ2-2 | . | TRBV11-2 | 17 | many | TGTGCCAGCAGCTTAGATCGACACCGGGACTCAGAGGGGGAGCTGTTTTTT | CASSLDRHRDSEGELFF
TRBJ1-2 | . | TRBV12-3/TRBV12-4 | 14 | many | TGTGCCAGCACCCCCGGTTGGAGTAACTATGGCTACACCTTC | CASTPGWSNYGYTF
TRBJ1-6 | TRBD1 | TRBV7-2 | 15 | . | TGTGCCAGCAGGGAAGGGGGCGCGACTAATTCACCCCTCCACTTT | CASREGGATNSPLHF
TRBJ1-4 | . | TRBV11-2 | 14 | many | TGTGCCAGCAGCTTAGCGCGGGAGGCCGGAAAACTGTTTTTT | CASSLAREAGKLFF
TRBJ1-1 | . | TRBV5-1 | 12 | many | TGCGCCAGCAGCGCAGCTTCCACTGAAGCTTTCTTT | CASSAASTEAFF
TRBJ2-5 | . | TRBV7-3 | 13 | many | TGTGCCAGCAGCTTAACACACCAAGAGACCCAGTACTTC | CASSLTHQETQYF
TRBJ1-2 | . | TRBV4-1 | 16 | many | TGCGCCAGCAGCCAAGACGGGACCGTCTTCGACTATGGCTACACCTTC | CASSQDGTVFDYGYTF
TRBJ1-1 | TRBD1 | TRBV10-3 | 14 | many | TGTGCCATCAGTGGGACAGGGAGTAGCACTGAAGCTTTCTTT | CAISGTGSSTEAFF
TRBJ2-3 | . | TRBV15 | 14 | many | TGTGCCACCAGCAGAGAGGGCCTGGGGGATACGCAGTATTTT | CATSREGLGDTQYF
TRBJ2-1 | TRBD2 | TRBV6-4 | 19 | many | TGTGCCAGCAGTCCCATCGGACTAGCGGGAGGGCCCGGCTACAATGAGCAGTTCTTC | CASSPIGLAGGPGYNEQFF
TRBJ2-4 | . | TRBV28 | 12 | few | TGTGCCAGCAGTTTAATTAAGGGCAGGGAGTACTTC | CASSLIKGREYF
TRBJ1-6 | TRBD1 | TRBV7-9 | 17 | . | TGTGCCAGCAGCTTAGCGCTGTCGGGACAGGGTAATTCACCCCTCCACTTT | CASSLALSGQGNSPLHF
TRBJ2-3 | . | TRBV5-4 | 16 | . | TGTGCCAGCAGCTTGAGCCCGTACTCTAGCGCAGATACGCAGTATTTT | CASSLSPYSSADTQYF
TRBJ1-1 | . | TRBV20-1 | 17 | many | TGCAGTGCTAGAGATCTATTCGGTCTAGGGTTGAACACTGAAGCTTTCTTT | CSARDLFGLGLNTEAFF
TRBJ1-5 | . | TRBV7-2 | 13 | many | TGTGCCAGCAGCTTCAGAGCGGATCAGCCCCAGCATTTT | CASSFRADQPQHF
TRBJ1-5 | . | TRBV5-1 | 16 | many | TGCGCCAGCAGCACTTCTACAGGGCGCGACCACCAGCCCCAGCATTTT | CASSTSTGRDHQPQHF
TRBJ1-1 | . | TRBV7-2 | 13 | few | TGTGCCAGCAGCTTAAACGCGGGGGGGAGAGCTTTCTTT | CASSLNAGGRAFF
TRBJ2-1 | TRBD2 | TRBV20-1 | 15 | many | TGCAGTGCTAGAGACTTAGCGGGAGGATCCAATGAGCAGTTCTTC | CSARDLAGGSNEQFF
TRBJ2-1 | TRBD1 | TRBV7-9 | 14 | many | TGTGCCAGCAGCAGGGACAGTCCCTACAATGAGCAGTTCTTC | CASSRDSPYNEQFF
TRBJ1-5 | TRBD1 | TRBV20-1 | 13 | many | TGCAGTGCTAGCTTGACAGGGAATCAGCCCCAGCATTTT | CSASLTGNQPQHF
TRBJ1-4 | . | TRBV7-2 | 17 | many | TGTGCCAGCAGCCCCCAGGGGACCCGGGCAGCTAATGAAAAACTGTTTTTT | CASSPQGTRAANEKLFF
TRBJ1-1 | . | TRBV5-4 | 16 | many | TGTGCCAGCAGCGTCGGGCAGAGCCTCATGAACACTGAAGCTTTCTTT | CASSVGQSLMNTEAFF
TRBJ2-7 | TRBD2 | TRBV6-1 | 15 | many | TGTGCCAGCAGGGAGACCGGGAGGCTAAAATACGAGCAGTACTTC | CASRETGRLKYEQYF
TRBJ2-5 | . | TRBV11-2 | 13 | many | TGTGCCAGCAGCTTCGACGATCGAGGGACCCAGTACTTC | CASSFDDRGTQYF
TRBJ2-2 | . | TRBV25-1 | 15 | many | TGTGCCAGCAGTGAATCGGGGCGGGACACCGGGGAGCTGTTTTTT | CASSESGRDTGELFF
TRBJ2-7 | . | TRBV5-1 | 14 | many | TGCGCCAGCAGCTTGGAGCAGGGCGGCTACGAGCAGTACTTC | CASSLEQGGYEQYF
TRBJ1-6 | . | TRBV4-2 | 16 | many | TGTGCCAGCAGCCCCCCGGGGGCAGGAGGAAATTCACCCCTCCACTTT | CASSPPGAGGNSPLHF
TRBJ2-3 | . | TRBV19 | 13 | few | TGTGCCAGTACCGGGGGAATAGGAGATACGCAGTATTTT | CASTGGIGDTQYF
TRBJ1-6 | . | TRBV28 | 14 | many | TGTGCCAGCAGTTTAACCAGGTTCAATTCACCCCTCCACTTT | CASSLTRFNSPLHF
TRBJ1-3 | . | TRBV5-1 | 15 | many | TGCGCCAGCAGCTTGGCTCTGGGACCGGGAAACACCATATATTTT | CASSLALGPGNTIYF
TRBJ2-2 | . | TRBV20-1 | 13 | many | TGCAGTGCTAGAGAAGGGAACACCGGGGAGCTGTTTTTT | CSAREGNTGELFF
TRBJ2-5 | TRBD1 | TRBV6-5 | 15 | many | TGTGCCAGCAGTTGGGGGACAGTTGGGGGAGAGACCCAGTACTTC | CASSWGTVGGETQYF
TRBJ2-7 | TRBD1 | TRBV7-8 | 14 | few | TGTGCCAGCAGCTTACTGGACAGGGGGAACGAGCAGTACTTC | CASSLLDRGNEQYF
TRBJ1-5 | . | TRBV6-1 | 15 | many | TGTGCCAGCAGTCCAGCGGGGACCGCAAATCAGCCCCAGCATTTT | CASSPAGTANQPQHF
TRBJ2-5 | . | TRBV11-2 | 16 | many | TGTGCCAGCAGCTTAGCCGAGAGATGGGGACAAGAGACCCAGTACTTC | CASSLAERWGQETQYF
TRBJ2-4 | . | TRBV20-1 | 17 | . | TGCAGTGCTAGAGAGCCCAGCAGATTGAGGGCCAAAAACATTCAGTACTTC | CSAREPSRLRAKNIQYF
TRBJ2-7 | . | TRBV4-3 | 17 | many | TGCGCCAGCAGCCGGCGCATTATGGCGGGGCTGTCCTACGAGCAGTACTTC | CASSRRIMAGLSYEQYF
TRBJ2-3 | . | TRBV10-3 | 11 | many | TGTGCCATCAGTGAGATACATACGCAGTATTTT | CAISEIHTQYF
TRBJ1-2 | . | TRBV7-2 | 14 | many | TGTGCCAGCAGCTTCGGAGCGGGGGGCTATGGCTACACCTTC | CASSFGAGGYGYTF
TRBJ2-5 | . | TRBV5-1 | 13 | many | TGCGCCAGCAGCTTGTCTCGGGAAGAGACCCAGTACTTC | CASSLSREETQYF
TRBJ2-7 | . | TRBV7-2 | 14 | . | TGTGCCAGCAGCTTCCGACTTACTACTTACGAGCAGTACTTC | CASSFRLTTYEQYF
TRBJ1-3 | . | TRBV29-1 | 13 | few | TGCAGCGTAAAACCAGGGTCTGGAAACACCATATATTTT | CSVKPGSGNTIYF
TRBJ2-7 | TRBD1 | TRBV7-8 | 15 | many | TGTGCCAGCGGAAAGGGACAGCTCTCCTCCTACGAGCAGTACTTC | CASGKGQLSSYEQYF
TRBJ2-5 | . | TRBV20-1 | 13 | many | TGCAGTGCAAAGGCGGGACAAGGGAAGACCCAGTACTTC | CSAKAGQGKTQYF
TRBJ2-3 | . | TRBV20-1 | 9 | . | TGCAGTGCAGGGGATACGCAGTATTTT | CSAGDTQYF
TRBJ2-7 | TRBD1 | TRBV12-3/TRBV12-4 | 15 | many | TGTGCCAGCAGCAAATACAGGGGTCGTGAGTACGAGCAGTACTTC | CASSKYRGREYEQYF
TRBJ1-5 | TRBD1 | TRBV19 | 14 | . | TGTGCCAGTAGAAGGACAGGGGTGAATCAGCCCCAGCATTTT | CASRRTGVNQPQHF
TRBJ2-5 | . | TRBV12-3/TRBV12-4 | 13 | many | TGTGCCAGCAGTTTTGACGGCCAAGAGACCCAGTACTTC | CASSFDGQETQYF